These T cell receptor beta chains were read from a single sample in a study of blood T cells in healthy people across ages. Each CDR3 protein gets one entry after TCRdb re-called the 5' RACE reads with MiXCR. Here the sample spans about 400,000 distinct CDR3 sequences, roughly half being singletons. The source material was blood. The receptors come from a man aged 55-75 years in good health. The CDR3 runs from the conserved cysteine through the conserved F or W. A D gene is named only where the DNA matches it firmly. A row's size may be missing; if present it is once, few, many or a size class.

TRBD1	TRBV5-1	many	TRBJ2-7	TGTGCCAGCAGCTTAGGGACAGGGAGCTCCTACGAGCAGTACTTC	CASSLGTGSSYEQYF
.	TRBV5-1	.	TRBJ2-3	TGCGCCAGCAGCGTGGACTACAGAGATACGCAGTATTTT	CASSVDYRDTQYF
.	TRBV28	.	TRBJ2-7	TGTGCCAGCAGTGAACCGGGGACCAACTACGAGCAGTACTTC	CASSEPGTNYEQYF
TRBD1	TRBV15	.	TRBJ2-1	TGTGCCACCAGCAGACTAGGGGGACAGGGGACGGGCAATGAGCAGTTCTTC	CATSRLGGQGTGNEQFF
.	TRBV7-8	.	TRBJ1-1	TGTGCCAGCAGCGCTATTACAGGGTGGCGGACTGAAGCTTTCTTT	CASSAITGWRTEAFF
.	TRBV7-2	few	TRBJ1-4	TGTGCCAGCAGCTTAGGGGAACCGAAGGATGAAAAACTGTTTTTT	CASSLGEPKDEKLFF
.	TRBV11-2	.	TRBJ2-6	TGTGCCAGCAGCTTAAACCAGGGACCCTCTGGGGCCAACGTCCTGACTTTC	CASSLNQGPSGANVLTF
TRBD2	TRBV7-2	few	TRBJ2-1	TGTGCCAGCAGCTTAATCGGGGGACTACCCTACAATGAGCAGTTCTTC	CASSLIGGLPYNEQFF
TRBD2	TRBV7-2	.	TRBJ2-1	TGTGCCAGCAGCTTAGCGTGGGGACTAGCTAGTAATGAGCAGTTCTTC	CASSLAWGLASNEQFF
TRBD2	TRBV5-1	many	TRBJ2-3	TGCGCCAGCAGATTCGGGACTAGCGGACTCACAGATACGCAGTATTTT	CASRFGTSGLTDTQYF
TRBD1	TRBV28	.	TRBJ2-1	TGTGCCAGCAGTTCCATCATGCGGACAGGGTTATACAATGAGCAGTTCTTC	CASSSIMRTGLYNEQFF
TRBD2	TRBV28	.	TRBJ2-1	TGTGCCAGCAGTTTGTTAGCGGGTCGGGAGTTCTTC	CASSLLAGREFF
TRBD1	TRBV5-1	few	TRBJ1-2	TGCGCCAGCAGCTCGGGGACAGGGGCCGTCAACTATGGCTACACCTTC	CASSSGTGAVNYGYTF
.	TRBV7-2	.	TRBJ2-3	TGTGCCAGCAGCTTAGGAGGGGCCCAAGATACGCAGTATTTT	CASSLGGAQDTQYF
TRBD2	TRBV24-1	many	TRBJ2-3	TGTGCCACCAGTGATCGCGCGGGAGGACCAGATACGCAGTATTTT	CATSDRAGGPDTQYF
TRBD2	TRBV20-1	few	TRBJ2-1	TGCAGTGCTAGAGCCCGAGGACTAGCGGACTCCTACAATGAGCAGTTCTTC	CSARARGLADSYNEQFF
.	TRBV24-1	.	TRBJ2-2	TGTGCCACCAGTGATCTCGAGTGGGGTGGCGTCACCGGGGAGCTGTTTTTT	CATSDLEWGGVTGELFF
.	TRBV18	.	TRBJ2-5	TGTGCCAGCTCAGAGGCGGGGATCCAAGAGACCCAGTACTTC	CASSEAGIQETQYF
.	TRBV6-2/TRBV6-3	.	TRBJ2-3	TGTGCCAGCAGTTACTCGAGTCCTGGCGGTGGTACGCAGTATTTT	CASSYSSPGGGTQYF
TRBD1	TRBV6-5	.	TRBJ2-7	TGTGCCAGCAGTCGGACAGGATTGGGCTACGAGCAGTACTTC	CASSRTGLGYEQYF
TRBD2	TRBV7-2	.	TRBJ2-3	TGTGCCAGCAGCAAGGGACTAGCGGGGGCCTTCACAGATACGCAGTCTTTT	CASSKGLAGAFTDTQSF
TRBD1	TRBV7-2	many	TRBJ2-1	TGTGCCAGCAGCAAGGACAGGGTGAATGAGCAGTTCTTC	CASSKDRVNEQFF
.	TRBV9	.	TRBJ2-3	TGTGCCAGCAGCGCCCCGGCAGGAGATACGCAGTATTTT	CASSAPAGDTQYF
TRBD2	TRBV6-2/TRBV6-3	.	TRBJ2-1	TGTGCCAGCAGGAGGACTAGCGGATTGGGGGAGCAGTTCTTC	CASRRTSGLGEQFF
TRBD1	TRBV12-3/TRBV12-4	once	TRBJ2-7	TGTGCCAGCAGCCGGGGACAGATCTCGGGCGAGCAGTACTTC	CASSRGQISGEQYF
TRBD2	TRBV7-9	.	TRBJ2-1	TGTGCCAGCAGCCATTTAGAGCGGGGGGGGAGGTACAATGAGCAGTTCTTC	CASSHLERGGRYNEQFF
.	TRBV6-1	.	TRBJ1-4	TGTGCCAGCAGTGAAGCGGGGATTACAACTAATGAAAAACTGTTTTTT	CASSEAGITTNEKLFF
.	TRBV3-1	.	TRBJ2-3	TGTGCCAGCAGTCTTTATAGGGGCGCCGGCGCAGATACGCAGTATTTT	CASSLYRGAGADTQYF
TRBD1	TRBV20-1	.	TRBJ2-3	TGCAGCGGAGACAGGGTGGGAGATACGCAGTATTTT	CSGDRVGDTQYF
.	TRBV6-5	few	TRBJ1-2	TGTGCCAGCAGTTACTCGTTCAGCCCCCGGGAAGGCTACACCTTC	CASSYSFSPREGYTF
TRBD1	TRBV6-4	few	TRBJ2-7	TGTGCCAGCAGTGCCCTAGCAGGACAGGGCCACGAGCAGTACTTC	CASSALAGQGHEQYF
.	TRBV5-1	.	TRBJ2-5	TGCGCCAGCAGCGCCTCCCCCTCTGGTGGCGGCCAAGAGACCCAGTACTTC	CASSASPSGGGQETQYF
.	TRBV5-1	.	TRBJ2-1	TGCGCCAGCAGCTTGAACCCCAGTGGAACCTACAATGAGCAGTTCTTC	CASSLNPSGTYNEQFF
.	TRBV6-2/TRBV6-3	few	TRBJ2-7	TGTGCCAGCAGTTACCCGACCCGACAGACACTAAGCTACGAGCAGTACTTC	CASSYPTRQTLSYEQYF
.	TRBV2	.	TRBJ2-1	TGTGCCAGCAGGCGGACCACTTTTATGGATGTGCAGTTCTTC	CASRRTTFMDVQFF
.	TRBV27	.	TRBJ1-2	TGTGCCAGCAGTGAGAGAAGGCACCACTATGGCTACACCTTC	CASSERRHHYGYTF
TRBD2	TRBV29-1	.	TRBJ2-7	TGCAGCGTTAACGACGGGGGGTCCTACGAGCAGTACTTC	CSVNDGGSYEQYF
TRBD2	TRBV12-3/TRBV12-4	.	TRBJ2-3	TGTGCCAGCAGACTAGCGGGAAACGGATATACGCAGTATTTT	CASRLAGNGYTQYF
TRBD2	TRBV9	.	TRBJ2-6	TGTGCCAGCAGCTCCCGGGGGGCTGGGGCCAACGTCCTGACTTTC	CASSSRGAGANVLTF
TRBD2	TRBV20-1	.	TRBJ2-5	TGCAGTGCTATGACTAGCGGGAGGGGAGAGACCCAGTACTTC	CSAMTSGRGETQYF
.	TRBV27	few	TRBJ2-3	TGTGCCAGCAGTTCGGTCGCTTTGGATACGCAGTATTTT	CASSSVALDTQYF
TRBD2	TRBV28	many	TRBJ2-7	TGTGCCAGCAGTTTCCGAGCGGGGGCCCTCCTGGAGCAGTACTTC	CASSFRAGALLEQYF
.	TRBV5-6	.	TRBJ1-5	TGTGCCAGCAGCGTACAGTGGAATCAGCCCCAGCATTTT	CASSVQWNQPQHF
.	TRBV29-1	.	TRBJ1-1	TGCAGCGTTGACGGCGGTTTGAACACTGAAGCTTTCTTT	CSVDGGLNTEAFF
TRBD2	TRBV20-1	.	TRBJ2-1	TGCAGTGCTAGGAGCGGGGAAAGGGTCAATGAGCAGTTCTTC	CSARSGERVNEQFF
TRBD1	TRBV6-5	few	TRBJ2-5	TGTGCCAGCAGTTACGCCGGGACAGTAGAGACCCAGTACTTC	CASSYAGTVETQYF
.	TRBV20-1	few	TRBJ2-5	TGCAGTGCTCCCCTGGGGGGGCGGGAGACCCAGTACTTC	CSAPLGGRETQYF
TRBD1	TRBV12-3/TRBV12-4	.	TRBJ2-5	TGTACCAGCAATCCGACAGGGCGTAGTGGGGAGACCCAGTACTTC	CTSNPTGRSGETQYF
TRBD2	TRBV2	few	TRBJ2-5	TGTGCCAGCAGTAATGCGGGAGGAAAAGAGACCCAGTACTTC	CASSNAGGKETQYF
.	TRBV27	.	TRBJ1-5	TGTGCCAGCAGTTTATCGACGGGGAGTCTGGGAGCCCAGCATTTT	CASSLSTGSLGAQHF
.	TRBV28	.	TRBJ2-3	TGTGCCAGCAACAAGGCAGGGCGAAACACAGATACGCAGTATTTT	CASNKAGRNTDTQYF
TRBD2	TRBV7-3	many	TRBJ2-1	TGTGCCAGCAGCTTCGGACTAGCGGGAGAGGGGGAGCAGTTCTTC	CASSFGLAGEGEQFF